Sequencing of this T cell receptor beta chain was carried out in a study of tumor-infiltrating lymphocytes in localized non-small cell lung cancer. Turning to the study itself: Resected tumor was paired with non-adjacent uninvolved lung from the same patient. The study, taken as a whole, reports: Each assay used a separate piece of the same tissue. Compared with uninvolved lung, tumors showed higher T cell infiltration by TCRbeta sequencing.

Turning to this clone: What it recognizes is unknown.

From germline, CDR1 is MGHRA and CDR2 YSYEKL. This CDR3 has 17 amino acids. J lost 4 bases, V lost 4 bases, and 15 bases had no gene match. Sequenced by immunoSEQ multiplex PCR; TCRdb stores in-frame clones only, minus some. The sample includes fewer than 25,000 clones, about two thirds of them seen just once. The chain couples TRBV4-1 to TRBJ2-7, with TRBD1 identical over 8 bases. This clonotype originated in a human donor with non-small cell lung cancer. The sample taken for sequencing was lung tumor tissue. The CDR3 nucleotides are TGCGCCAGCAGCCCCTGGATAGCAGGGCAGGGGGCGTACGAGCAGTACTTC. This codes for CASSPWIAGQGAYEQYF.